This passage covers 5 T cell receptor beta chains from one sample sequenced in a study of T-cell memory formation after mild COVID-19. A single record per CDR3 protein comes from TCRdb applying MiXCR to the 5' RACE reads. The sample holds a few hundred thousand distinct CDR3 sequences, approximately 16% seen once. Sequencing was carried out using PBMCs or a T cell subset sorted from them (not recorded which). Receptor source: a man between 18 and 35 years old who had mild COVID-19 (a few samples of this study predate the infection). Cell type and time point are not known.

This clonotype was detected only a few times. This chain links TRBV20-1 with TRBJ1-2, with TRBD1 matching over 10 bases. The CDR3 runs 15 residues. The J segment lost 8 bases and the V segment lost 2 bases, leaving 11 bases of the junction unmatched. CDR1 is DFQATT and CDR2 is SNEGSKA in the germline V gene (reference sequence). Here the CDR3 DNA reads TGCAGTGCTAGACTTACCTTCGGACAGGGGGTCGGCTACACCTTC. Amino acids: CSARLTFGQGVGYTF.

The gene calls are TRBV20-1 and TRBJ1-5, with a weak D call TRBD1 (6 bases). In germline, CDR1 is DFQATT, CDR2 SNEGSKA (reference sequence). The CDR3 is made up of 21 amino acids. Trimming stripped 3 bases from V and 0 bases from J, with 30 bases between. The CDR3 bases are TGCAGTGCTAGGAAACTTCTTTCGGCGGGACACTCCCTCGGTAGCAATCAGCCCCAGCATTTT. Amino acid sequence: CSARKLLSAGHSLGSNQPQHF.

This clonotype was recorded a few times. The V and J genes are TRBV29-1 and TRBJ2-7, with TRBD1 matching 9 bases. The length of the CDR3 is 13 residues. The ends lost 6 bases at V and 5 bases at J; junction bases unmatched: 8. The germline V gene has CDR1 SQVTM and CDR2 ANQGSEA. In DNA form, the CDR3 reads TGCAGCGTATGGGGACAGGGTGGGAACGAGCAGTACTTC. It encodes CSVWGQGGNEQYF.

This clonotype was picked up many times. The gene calls are TRBV7-3 and TRBJ2-2; D is possibly TRBD2 (5 bases). V gave up 5 bases and J gave up 1 base, with 14 bases separating them. The CDR3 spans 16 residues. Germline V CDR1 and CDR2: SGHTA, FQGTGA. The CDR3 coding sequence is TGTGCCAGCAGCCGAGGCCCCGCGGGGAACACCGGGGAGCTGTTTTTT. Translating gives CASSRGPAGNTGELFF.

A few counts support this clonotype. The chain has TRBV14 and TRBJ1-2, with D unclear. The CDR3 totals 15 residues. The germline V and J ends were trimmed by 4 bases and 2 bases, with 14 bases remaining between them. CDR1 is SGHDN and CDR2 is FVKESK in the germline V gene. Here the CDR3 reads CASSLMGGANYGYTF. CDR3 in DNA: TGTGCCAGCAGCCTCATGGGAGGCGCCAACTATGGCTACACCTTC.